What follows is one T cell receptor beta chain and its context. This clone's antigen is unknown. The input lacks base qualities; no much larger clone sits a single base away. These data belong to a study of T cell changes during pregnancy in multiple sclerosis (dated by TCRdb to about 2019). About the study as a whole: The study looked at changes in the T cell repertoire across pregnancy in women with multiple sclerosis.

Library preparation used the immunoSEQ multiplex PCR assay. In its TCRdb copy, this immuneACCESS table keeps in-frame sequences only and misses some clones. Where compared with another copy, unresolved V genes explain less than half of these, and the others have no known cause. Counted in this sample were fewer than 85,000 clones; less than 95% of them appeared once. About 2.3% of the sample belongs to the ten largest clones. Inclusive of the bounding cysteine and phenylalanine, the CDR3 is 15 residues long. This entry keeps only the CDR3 DNA: 45 bases, framed from base 1. CDR1 is given as LNHDA and CDR2 as SQIVND, both from the germline V gene (reference sequence). At the junction V is shortened by 5 bases and J by 3 bases; bases outside the gene matches: 3.

This TCR derives from a female donor with multiple sclerosis, enrolled in a pregnancy study. The chain uses TRBV19 and TRBJ2-1, and TRBD2 aligns with 11 junction nucleotides. The source was peripheral blood, collected in the third trimester of pregnancy. The base sequence is TGTGCCAGTAGTTATACTAGCGGGGGCTACAATGAGCAGTTCTTC. Translation gives CASSYTSGGYNEQFF.